Shown below are 16 T cell receptor beta chains from a single sample sequenced in a study of blood T cell dynamics during melanoma immunotherapy. Time point reported: week 3, after first cycle of checkpoint inhibitor. The method was immunoSEQ multiplex PCR; TCRdb's version includes in-frame clones alone and lacks a portion of them. The sample comprises around 10,000 clones, 75% to 90% of which are singletons, and 20% to 25% rests with the top ten. The input for sequencing was blood, taken from a patient treated with checkpoint blockade. The receptors shown here come from a human donor with melanoma.

This clone was counted between two and nine times. The gene calls are TRBV13 and TRBJ2-2; D is undetermined. From germline, CDR1 is PRHDT and CDR2 FYEKMQ (reference sequence). Trimming pared 0 bases from V and 3 bases from J, leaving 8 bases between. The CDR3 consists of 15 residues. CDR3: CASSLGQRDTGELFF. The CDR3 nucleotides are TGTGCCAGCAGCTTAGGTCAGAGAGACACCGGGGAGCTGTTTTTT.

The chain has TRBV30 and TRBJ1-6; D unclear. CDR1 is GTSNPN, CDR2 SVGIG, per germline (reference sequence). Deletions cut 0 bases from V and 7 bases from J, with 10 bases between. The CDR3 loop spans 14 amino acids. The CDR3 sequence is CAWSVGQPNSPLHF. The CDR3 region has the DNA TGTGCCTGGAGTGTAGGGCAGCCGAATTCACCCCTCCACTTT.

The rearrangement uses TRBV5-1 and TRBJ2-1; 10 bases fit TRBD1. The CDR3 runs to 15 residues. The junction had 9 bases not matched to a gene; V was cut back by 4 bases and J by 8 bases. Germline CDR1 reads SGHRS; CDR2 reads YFSETQ. The CDR3 reads CASSNGQGGGDEQFF. CDR3 nucleotides: TGCGCCAGCAGCAATGGACAGGGGGGTGGAGATGAGCAGTTCTTC. Supplemented by reference TRBV5-1 and TRBJ2-1, the full variable domain reads KAGVTQTPRYLIKTRGQQVTLSCSPISGHRSVSWYQQTPGQGLQFLFEYFSETQRNKGNFPGRFSGRQFSNSRSEMNVSTLELGDSALYLCASSNGQGGGDEQFFGPGTRLTVL.

The chain uses TRBV4-1 and TRBJ2-4; D ambiguous. The CDR3 loop spans 14 amino acids. CDR1 is MGHRA, CDR2 YSYEKL, per germline. Trimming stripped 2 bases from V and 10 bases from J, with 15 bases between. The CDR3 DNA follows: TGCGCCAGCAGCCAATCAAACGGGCTGGGAATTCAGTACTTC. This sequence encodes CASSQSNGLGIQYF.

This chain links TRBV6-1 with TRBJ2-5; tentatively, D is TRBD2 (6 bases). The CDR3 is 12 residues long. Trimming stripped 6 bases from V and 8 bases from J, with 13 bases between. The germline V gene has CDR1 MNHNS and CDR2 SASEGT. CDR3 amino acids: CASRGTGATQYF. The CDR3 region has the DNA TGTGCCAGCAGAGGGACGGGAGCCACCCAGTACTTC.

The chain has TRBV6-5 and TRBJ2-7; either TRBD1 or TRBD2 may fit D (5 bases each). The CDR3 runs 14 residues. V was trimmed by 7 bases and J by 0 bases, leaving 13 bases between them. Germline V lookup: CDR1 MNHEY, CDR2 SVGAGI. CDR3 sequence reads: CASKPGRSSYEQYF. The DNA of the CDR3 is TGTGCCAGCAAGCCGGGACGGAGCTCCTACGAGCAGTACTTC.

The gene calls are TRBV6-5 and TRBJ1-4; the match to TRBD1 covers 7 bases. The trim removed 6 bases at V and 7 bases at J, leaving 8 bases unmatched. There are 14 residues in the CDR3. Germline loops: CDR1 MNHEY, CDR2 SVGAGI. The CDR3 reads CASRRDSGGEKLFF. CDR3 bases: TGTGCCAGCAGGCGGGACAGTGGCGGTGAAAAACTGTTTTTT.

This clone ranks as medium-sized. The chain combines TRBV7-9 with TRBJ2-7; 8 bases agree with TRBD1. In germline, CDR1 is SEHNR, CDR2 FQNEAQ (reference sequence). Losses at the gene ends were 1 base for V and 0 bases for J; bases not matched to a gene: 2. The CDR3 is made up of 15 amino acids. The CDR3 reads CASSLGDRLSYEQYF. CDR3 sequence (DNA): TGTGCCAGCAGCTTAGGGGACAGGCTCTCCTACGAGCAGTACTTC.

The chain links TRBV7-2 to TRBJ2-5; 7 bases agree with TRBD2. The germline CDR1 and CDR2 sequences are SGHTA and FQGNSA. The CDR3 extends over 13 amino acids. After removal of 6 bases from V and 4 bases from J, the junction contained 5 bases not matched to a gene. The CDR3 nucleotides are TGTGCCAGCAGGCTCCCTAGCGGAGAGACCCAGTACTTC. Protein product: CASRLPSGETQYF.

As DNA, the CDR3 is TGTGCCAGCAGTTATCAGGGAAATCAGCCCCAGCATTTT. Its protein is CASSYQGNQPQHF. The genes are TRBV6-5 and TRBJ1-5; weak D call: TRBD1 (5 bases). CDR1 and CDR2 from the germline V gene are MNHEY and SVGAGI. The CDR3 sequence is 13 residues long. V was trimmed by 3 bases and J by 4 bases, leaving 7 bases between them.

The V and J genes are TRBV6-1 and TRBJ1-1, with D perhaps matching TRBD1 (6 bases). The ends were cut back, 8 bases at V and 0 bases at J, with 16 bases in the middle. Germline loops: CDR1 MNHNS, CDR2 SASEGT. This CDR3 comprises 15 residues. CDR3 bases: TGTGCCAGCGTGGTTGGGACAACCATGAACACTGAAGCTTTCTTT. It yields the protein CASVVGTTMNTEAFF.

This sequence joins TRBV30 and TRBJ2-5; D is uncertain. Germline CDR1 reads GTSNPN; CDR2 reads SVGIG (reference sequence). The length of the CDR3 is 11 residues. V was cut by 4 bases and J by 0 bases, with 3 bases left in between. The DNA for the CDR3 is TGTGCCTGGAACTACCAAGAGACCCAGTACTTC. Its translation is CAWNYQETQYF. The whole variable domain, remainder taken from reference TRBV30 and TRBJ2-5, is SQTIHQWPATLVQPVGSPLSLECTVEGTSNPNLYWYRQAAGRGLQLLFYSVGIGQISSEVPQNLSASRPQDRQFILSSKKLLLSDSGFYLCAWNYQETQYFGPGTRLLVL.

This chain connects TRBV5-5 to TRBJ1-1; maybe TRBD1 (5 bases). CDR1 is SGHKS, CDR2 YYEKEE, per germline (reference sequence). The CDR3 totals 14 residues. V was trimmed by 0 bases and J by 7 bases, leaving 13 bases between them. CDR3 sequence (DNA): TGTGCCAGCAGCTTGGGGACATCGGTTCTTGAAGCTTTCTTT. It is translated as CASSLGTSVLEAFF.

The chain employs TRBV11-3 and TRBJ2-1, with TRBD2 matching 7 bases. The CDR3 contains 14 residues. The junction had 6 bases not matched to a gene; V was cut back by 3 bases and J by 7 bases. Germline V gene sequence: CDR1 SGHNT, CDR2 YENEEA. CDR3 sequence: CASSLGGIGNEQFF. CDR3 DNA sequence: TGTGCCAGCAGCTTGGGAGGGATCGGTAATGAGCAGTTCTTC. The full variable domain, completed using reference TRBV11-3 and TRBJ2-1, is EAGVVQSPRYKIIEKKQPVAFWCNPISGHNTLYWYLQNLGQGPELLIRYENEEAVDDSQLPKDRFSAERLKGVDSTLKIQPAELGDSAVYLCASSLGGIGNEQFFGPGTRLTVL.

The V and J genes are TRBV7-2 and TRBJ1-4; possibly TRBD1 for D (5 bases). Trimming left V 2 bases short and J 8 bases short, with 15 bases between. Germline assignment: CDR1 SGHTA and CDR2 FQGNSA. There are 15 residues in the CDR3. CDR3 loop: CASSLQGVGHEKLFF. In DNA form, the CDR3 reads TGTGCCAGCAGCTTACAGGGAGTTGGCCACGAAAAACTGTTTTTT.

On this clone: Relative to the germline gene, one junction end is altered; a read error may explain this. The chain joins TRBV19 to TRBJ1-2; 7 bases map to TRBD1. The CDR3 spans 14 residues. In germline, CDR1 is LNHDA, CDR2 SQIVND (reference sequence). The CDR3 loop is CASSKGGAGYDYTF. The CDR3 DNA reads as TGTGCCAGTAGTAAAGGGGGCGCGGGCTATGACTACACCTTC.